A single sample is the source of the 13 T cell receptor beta chains below, sequenced in a study of chemoradiotherapy in HPV16-positive cancers. Repertoires were generated with immunoSEQ multiplex PCR, while TCRdb's copy carries only in-frame clones and drops some. The sample gives some 22,000 clones, 87% of which show up once; about 4.5% is in the top ten. Specimen: blood, collected from a patient who underwent chemoradiotherapy. These receptors came from a human donor with HPV-associated anogenital cancer.

The chain combines TRBV6-1 with TRBJ1-2; no clear D gene. V was trimmed by 6 bases and J by 4 bases, leaving 15 bases between them. Germline V gene sequence: CDR1 MNHNS, CDR2 SASEGT. The CDR3 is 14 residues long. The CDR3 nucleotides read TGTGCCAGCAGATATGACCGCGGTTCCTATGGCTACACCTTC. Residues: CASRYDRGSYGYTF.

The genes are TRBV4-3 and TRBJ2-3, with D perhaps TRBD2 (5 bases). This CDR3 comprises 14 residues. The V and J ends lost 5 bases and 2 bases respectively, with 11 bases between them. CDR1 and CDR2 (germline): LGHNA, YSLEER. Here the CDR3 DNA reads TGCGCCAGCAGCAGCCGACTACACACAGATACGCAGTATTTT. Protein sequence: CASSSRLHTDTQYF.

The chain joins TRBV27 to TRBJ1-1; D gene ambiguous. V was clipped by 4 bases and J by 3 bases, with 12 bases between them. Germline V gene sequence: CDR1 MNHEY, CDR2 SMNVEV (reference sequence). The CDR3 spans 14 residues. In DNA, the CDR3 is TGTGCCAGCAGTTCCGTGTGGGTAGACACTGAAGCTTTCTTT. Its translation: CASSSVWVDTEAFF.

This chain connects TRBV5-1 to TRBJ1-1; no definite D call. The V end lost 4 bases, the J end lost 6 bases, and 10 bases lay between the germline ends. Germline CDR1 reads SGHRS; CDR2 reads YFSETQ. This CDR3 has 12 residues. In DNA, the CDR3 is TGCGCCAGCAGCCAGGACGGCGCTGAAGCTTTCTTT. Translating gives CASSQDGAEAFF. Supplemented by reference TRBV5-1 and TRBJ1-1, the full variable domain reads KAGVTQTPRYLIKTRGQQVTLSCSPISGHRSVSWYQQTPGQGLQFLFEYFSETQRNKGNFPGRFSGRQFSNSRSEMNVSTLELGDSALYLCASSQDGAEAFFGQGTRLTVV.

The V call is TRBV10-3, the J call TRBJ2-7, with D tentatively TRBD2 (6 bases). The CDR3 has 14 amino acids. The V and J ends lost 4 bases and 3 bases respectively, with 13 bases between them. Germline values: CDR1 ENHRY, CDR2 SYGVKD. The CDR3 loop is CAISVEGVSYEQYF. The DNA for the CDR3 is TGTGCCATCAGTGTGGAGGGAGTGAGCTACGAGCAGTACTTC.

The gene calls are TRBV6-6 and TRBJ1-2; 8 nucleotides agree with TRBD1. The J segment lost 7 bases and the V segment lost 6 bases, leaving 13 bases of the junction unmatched. Germline CDR1 MNHNY, CDR2 SVGAGI (reference sequence). This CDR3 is built from 15 residues. Written as DNA, the CDR3 is TGTGCCAGCAGAGCGTCAGCAGGGGGCGGTGGTGGCTACACCTTC. This codes for CASRASAGGGGGYTF.

This clone was seen once. V gene TRBV7-6 combines with J gene TRBJ2-5; possibly TRBD1 or TRBD2 for D (5 bases each). V lost 0 bases, J lost 3 bases, and 17 bases lay in between. Germline CDR1 and CDR2: SGHVS and FNYEAQ. The CDR3 is 17 amino acids. CDR3 in amino acids: CASSLAGPGTDEETQYF. The DNA of the CDR3 is TGTGCCAGCAGCTTAGCGGGGCCCGGGACGGATGAAGAGACCCAGTACTTC.

The chain uses TRBV21-1 and TRBJ1-2; the table's D call, TRBD1, was not checked against the DNA. TRBV21-1 is designated a pseudogene. The CDR3 totals 14 residues. The CDR3 DNA reads TGTGCCAGCAGCCCCCCTGGGCAGGCCCTGGGTCCCACCTTC. Its translation: CASSPPGQALGPTF.

This clone was observed a single time. The J gene is TRBJ2-5, the V gene TRBV19; D not resolved. This CDR3 comprises 13 residues. Germline V gives CDR1 LNHDA, CDR2 SQIVND (reference sequence). Trimming took off 4 bases at V and 5 bases at J, with 11 bases between the two ends. The CDR3 bases are TGTGCCAGTAGTAATGCGGTACAGGAGACCCAGTACTTC. As protein: CASSNAVQETQYF. Together with reference TRBV19 and TRBJ2-5, the CDR3 gives the full variable domain: DGGITQSPKYLFRKEGQNVTLSCEQNLNHDAMYWYRQDPGQGLRLIYYSQIVNDFQKGDIAEGYSVSREKKESFPLTVTSAQKNPTAFYLCASSNAVQETQYFGPGTRLLVL.

V usage is TRBV29-1 and J usage is TRBJ2-3, with D possibly being TRBD2 (6 bases). This CDR3 comprises 12 residues. The V gene lost 7 bases and the J gene lost 4 bases, with 12 bases spanning the gap. Germline CDR1 and CDR2: SQVTM and ANQGSEA. The CDR3, as DNA: TGCAGCGGATTAGCGGATGCAGATACGCAGTATTTT. It encodes CSGLADADTQYF.

The V call is TRBV18, the J call TRBJ1-4; the D is unclear. Per germline, CDR1 KGHSH and CDR2 LQKENI. The CDR3 is 14 residues long. Trimming shortened V by 3 bases and J by 0 bases, and 5 bases separated the two germline ends. The CDR3 sequence: CASSPSATNEKLFF. CDR3 bases: TGTGCCAGCTCACCCAGTGCAACTAATGAAAAACTGTTTTTT.

The V and J genes are TRBV6-5 and TRBJ1-1, with 9 bases matching TRBD1. CDR3 size: 14 residues. CDR1 and CDR2 (germline): MNHEY, SVGAGI. V was clipped by 8 bases and J by 4 bases; unmatched bases: 8. CDR3 sequence reads: CASYEGQGTTEAFF. CDR3 DNA sequence: TGTGCCAGCTATGAGGGACAGGGAACCACTGAAGCTTTCTTT.

The chain combines TRBV5-8 with TRBJ2-3; D gene ambiguous. Looked up from germline, CDR1 is SGHTS and CDR2 is YDEGEE. CDR3 size: 13 residues. V was shortened by 6 bases and J by 4 bases, with 12 bases between the two germline ends. The CDR3 loop reads CASTKFVADTQYF. The DNA of the CDR3 is TGTGCCAGCACCAAATTCGTAGCAGATACGCAGTATTTT.